Listed here are 31 T cell receptor beta chains from one sample, sequenced in a study of control samples from healthy donors and cancer patients. Profiling relied on immunoSEQ multiplex PCR, and the TCRdb table lists in-frame clones only, not all of them. The sample lists 150,000 to 200,000 clones, about 90% occurring once. The sample was blood. These TCRs come from a woman younger than 45 in good health.

J is TRBJ1-2 and V is TRBV7-9; 11 bases match TRBD1. CDR1 is SEHNR, CDR2 FQNEAQ, per germline (reference sequence). CDR3 length: 14 residues. Losses at the gene ends were 8 bases for V and 5 bases for J; bases not matched to a gene: 7. CDR3 nucleotides: TGTGCCAGCCCCCTGGACAGGGGGCAATATGGCTACACCTTC. Translating it yields CASPLDRGQYGYTF.

Only one count was recorded for this clone. The chain carries TRBV11-2 and TRBJ1-2, with no clear D. The germline V gene encodes CDR1 SGHAT and CDR2 FQNNGV. The V end lost 0 bases, the J end lost 7 bases, and 12 bases lay between the germline ends. This CDR3 is 14 amino acids long. CDR3 sequence (DNA): TGTGCCAGCAGCTTAGATAGTAGGGAGTTTGGCTACACCTTC. Encoded protein: CASSLDSREFGYTF.

The genes are TRBV7-8 and TRBJ1-6, with 10 bases fitting TRBD1. The germline V gene has CDR1 SGHVS and CDR2 FQNEAQ. The CDR3 runs to 15 residues. V shed 5 bases, J shed 10 bases, and the junction held 8 bases outside the gene matches. CDR3 amino acids: CASSEDRGVGSPLHF. CDR3 nucleotides: TGTGCCAGCAGCGAGGACAGGGGGGTCGGGTCACCCCTCCACTTT.

The chain carries TRBV3-1 (or the pseudogene TRBV3-2) and TRBJ2-3; D remains ambiguous. V lost 3 bases to trimming and J lost 14 bases, with 12 bases between them. The CDR3 length is 11 residues. Per the germline V gene, CDR1 is LGHDT and CDR2 is YNNKEL (reference sequence). CDR3 in DNA: TGTGCCAGCAGCCAGGGTCCCGCCGCGTATTTT. Translating gives CASSQGPAAYF.

The V call is TRBV6-1, the J call TRBJ1-3; D gene unclear. The CDR3 length is 13 residues. CDR1 MNHNS and CDR2 SASEGT come from the germline V gene. Trimming cost V 2 bases and J 0 bases, with 2 bases left between them. DNA for the CDR3: TGTGCCAGCAGTGAAAACTCTGGAAACACCATATATTTT. Translated: CASSENSGNTIYF.

The table lists this clone with a count of one. The chain couples TRBV6-5 to TRBJ2-2, with TRBD2 identical over 10 bases. The CDR3 is 16 amino acids. Germline trimming cut 0 bases from V and 4 bases from J; bases unmatched to any gene: 2. CDR1 is MNHEY and CDR2 is SVGAGI in the germline V gene. The CDR3 region has the DNA TGTGCCAGCAGTTACTCGAGCGGGGGGGCCACCGGGGAGCTGTTTTTT. Encoded protein: CASSYSSGGATGELFF.

V is TRBV2 and J is TRBJ1-1; D is unclear. Deletions cut 2 bases from V and 7 bases from J, with 5 bases between. The CDR3 consists of 11 residues. Germline V gene lookup returns CDR1 SNHLY and CDR2 FYNNEI. DNA of the CDR3: TGTGCCAGCAGTGAAAGTAATGAAGCTTTCTTT. Translation: CASSESNEAFF. The full variable domain, in which reference TRBV2 and TRBJ1-1 provide the parts outside the CDR3, is EPEVTQTPSHQVTQMGQEVILRCVPISNHLYFYWYRQILGQKVEFLVSFYNNEISEKSEIFDDQFSVERPDGSNFTLKIRSTKLEDSAMYFCASSESNEAFFGQGTRLTVV.

This rearrangement joins TRBV2 to TRBJ2-3; 9 bases line up with TRBD1. This CDR3 region has 14 residues. With V trimmed by 3 bases and J by 4 bases, 2 bases remained unmatched. Germline-derived CDR1 and CDR2 are SNHLY and FYNNEI. The CDR3 loop is CASSENRGPDTQYF. The CDR3 DNA follows: TGTGCCAGCAGTGAGAACAGGGGGCCAGATACGCAGTATTTT.

The chain uses TRBV4-1 and TRBJ2-1, with 7 bases lining up with TRBD2. Losses at the gene ends were 6 bases for V and 4 bases for J; bases not matched to a gene: 9. Germline V lookup: CDR1 MGHRA, CDR2 YSYEKL. This CDR3 region has 15 residues. Here the CDR3 reads CASSGGSGFYNEQFF. The CDR3 nucleotides are TGCGCCAGCAGTGGGGGTAGCGGGTTTTACAATGAGCAGTTCTTC.

The J gene is TRBJ2-3, the V gene TRBV9; D gene uncertain. This CDR3 contains 13 residues. Germline V lookup: CDR1 SGDLS, CDR2 YYNGEE. The germline V and J ends were trimmed by 2 bases and 2 bases, with 6 bases remaining between them. The chain's CDR3 is CASSVRYTDTQYF. The DNA for the CDR3 is TGTGCCAGCAGCGTCCGGTACACAGATACGCAGTATTTT.

The chain has TRBV9 and TRBJ1-1; 10 nucleotides agree with TRBD1. The ends lost 5 bases at V and 9 bases at J; junction bases unmatched: 10. The length of the CDR3 is 14 residues. Germline values: CDR1 SGDLS, CDR2 YYNGEE. The CDR3 loop reads CASRAGTGATQAFF. The CDR3 DNA follows: TGTGCCAGCAGAGCGGGGACAGGGGCAACCCAAGCTTTCTTT.

This clone was seen a handful of times. The CDR3 DNA sequence: TGTGCCAGCAGTGAATTACACGGGGTCGGGGAGCTGTTTTTT. This encodes CASSELHGVGELFF. The chain joins TRBV2 to TRBJ2-2, with a possible D match to TRBD2 (5 bases). Germline V gene sequence: CDR1 SNHLY, CDR2 FYNNEI. This CDR3 has 14 amino acids. The ends were cut back, 2 bases at V and 7 bases at J, with 11 bases in the middle.

The rearrangement uses TRBV2 and TRBJ1-3; 9 nucleotides line up with TRBD1. V was clipped by 7 bases and J by 6 bases; unmatched bases: 7. Germline CDR1 SNHLY, CDR2 FYNNEI. This CDR3 region has 14 residues. CDR3 in amino acids: CASIIDRGLNTIYF. CDR3 bases: TGTGCCAGCATAATTGACAGGGGGTTAAACACCATATATTTT.

The chain carries TRBV5-1 and TRBJ2-5, with D unresolved. Trimming pared 2 bases from V and 1 base from J, leaving 6 bases between. Per the germline V gene, CDR1 is SGHRS and CDR2 is YFSETQ. CDR3 length: 13 amino acids. The CDR3 spells CASSFGSQETQYF. CDR3 DNA: TGCGCCAGCAGCTTCGGCAGCCAAGAGACCCAGTACTTC.

The rearrangement links TRBV27 to TRBJ1-5, with no clear D. Germline CDR1 and CDR2: MNHEY and SMNVEV (reference sequence). There are 14 residues in the CDR3. Trimming stripped 2 bases from V and 10 bases from J, with 15 bases between. The chain's CDR3 is CASSLAGSKKPQHF. The DNA of the CDR3 is TGTGCCAGCAGTTTAGCGGGCTCCAAGAAACCCCAGCATTTT.

This clone was found a few times. The rearrangement joins TRBV27 to TRBJ2-2, with 8 positions matching TRBD2. V lost 2 bases, J lost 6 bases, and 2 bases stayed unmatched. The CDR3 covers 14 residues. Per germline, CDR1 MNHEY and CDR2 SMNVEV (reference sequence). The CDR3 spells CASSLRREAGELFF. In nucleotides, the CDR3 is TGTGCCAGCAGTTTAAGGCGGGAGGCCGGGGAGCTGTTTTTT.

The chain uses TRBV5-1 and TRBJ2-2; 8 bases align to TRBD1. Germline-derived CDR1 and CDR2 are SGHRS and YFSETQ. The CDR3 has 17 amino acids. J gave up 6 bases and V 0 bases, and 10 bases lay outside the gene matches. CDR3 bases: TGCGCCAGCAGCTTGGTTGCGTCAGGGGGCCTGGCCGGGGAGCTGTTTTTT. Its translation is CASSLVASGGLAGELFF.

The rearrangement uses TRBV5-5 and TRBJ2-7, with unresolved D. Germline V gives CDR1 SGHKS, CDR2 YYEKEE (reference sequence). The CDR3 loop spans 12 amino acids. V was pared by 2 bases and J by 3 bases, with 6 bases between. CDR3 DNA: TGTGCCAGCAGCTTACTTAACTACGAGCAGTACTTC. It is translated as CASSLLNYEQYF.

This chain joins TRBV29-1 and TRBJ2-7; 9 bases agree with TRBD1. Trimming at V came to 6 bases and at J to 3 bases, leaving 6 bases not matched to a gene. Germline V gene data show CDR1 as SQVTM and CDR2 as ANQGSEA. The CDR3 extends over 13 amino acids. The CDR3 loop is CSVRTGVGYEQYF. The CDR3 coding sequence is TGCAGCGTCCGGACAGGGGTGGGCTACGAGCAGTACTTC.

The CDR3 sequence: CASSQMTASGNTIYF. In DNA form, the CDR3 reads TGTGCCAGCAGCCAGATGACTGCCTCTGGAAACACCATATATTTT. The chain couples TRBV3-1 (or the pseudogene TRBV3-2) to TRBJ1-3; the D is unclear. This CDR3 has 15 residues. From germline, CDR1 is LGHDT and CDR2 YNNKEL (reference sequence). V was shortened by 3 bases and J by 0 bases, with 9 bases between the two germline ends.

This rearrangement joins TRBV5-4 to TRBJ1-4, with D maybe TRBD1 (5 bases). The CDR3 consists of 14 residues. V was pared by 4 bases and J by 1 base, with 8 bases between. Germline CDR1 reads SGHNT; CDR2 reads YYREEE (reference sequence). This CDR3 is CASSRDGTNEKLFF. In DNA, the CDR3 is TGTGCCAGCAGCCGGGACGGAACTAATGAAAAACTGTTTTTT.

This clone was recorded only once. The V and J genes are TRBV23-1 and TRBJ1-5; D gene unclear. TRBV23-1 has ORF status, its function being uncertain. With 9 bases removed from V and 0 bases from J, the gap between germline ends came to 12 bases. The CDR3 sequence is 14 residues long. CDR3 residues: CASIPGDSNQPQHF. The DNA of the CDR3 is TGCGCCAGTATCCCTGGCGATAGCAATCAGCCCCAGCATTTT.

The rearrangement uses TRBV5-1 and TRBJ1-2; 7 positions agree with TRBD1. The germline V gene encodes CDR1 SGHRS and CDR2 YFSETQ. This CDR3 has 13 residues. The V segment lost 4 bases and the J segment 7 bases; nucleotides outside the gene matches: 7. CDR3 nucleotide sequence: TGCGCCAGCAGCAGAACAGGGGAGGCTGGCTACACCTTC. Translated, it gives CASSRTGEAGYTF.

The genes are TRBV5-1 and TRBJ2-5; D gene ambiguous. Germline loops: CDR1 SGHRS, CDR2 YFSETQ. The CDR3 is made up of 12 amino acids. Between the trimmed V and J ends, which lost 4 bases and 0 bases, there was a span of 4 bases. CDR3 nucleotide sequence: TGCGCCAGCAGCCCGGACCAAGAGACCCAGTACTTC. It codes for CASSPDQETQYF.

The gene calls are TRBV25-1 and TRBJ2-3, with D perhaps given as TRBD1 or TRBD2 (5 bases each). Trimming left V 2 bases short and J 4 bases short, with 13 bases between. The CDR3 extends over 15 amino acids. CDR1 MGHDK and CDR2 SYGVNS come from the germline V gene. In DNA, the CDR3 is TGTGCCAGCAGTGAAGGGGCCTTGAGGGCAGATACGCAGTATTTT. Translated, it gives CASSEGALRADTQYF. Combining the CDR3 with reference TRBV25-1 and TRBJ2-3 gives the whole variable domain EADIYQTPRYLVIGTGKKITLECSQTMGHDKMYWYQQDPGMELHLIHYSYGVNSTEKGDLSSESTVSRIRTEHFPLTLESARPSHTSQYLCASSEGALRADTQYFGPGTRLTVL.

The chain joins TRBV5-1 to TRBJ2-1; the D call may be TRBD1 or TRBD2 (5 bases each). The CDR3 consists of 14 residues. Between the trimmed V and J ends, which lost 4 bases and 9 bases, there was a span of 17 bases. Germline CDR1 reads SGHRS; CDR2 reads YFSETQ. CDR3 bases: TGCGCCAGCAGCCTGAGGGGCCCACTAGGTGAGCAGTTCTTC. This gives the protein CASSLRGPLGEQFF. Based on the CDR3 plus reference TRBV5-1 and TRBJ2-1, the full variable domain is KAGVTQTPRYLIKTRGQQVTLSCSPISGHRSVSWYQQTPGQGLQFLFEYFSETQRNKGNFPGRFSGRQFSNSRSEMNVSTLELGDSALYLCASSLRGPLGEQFFGPGTRLTVL.

The rearrangement uses TRBV12-3 or TRBV12-4 and TRBJ1-2; the D gene is possibly TRBD1 (6 bases). V lost 5 bases and J 8 bases, leaving 12 bases between the germline ends. The CDR3 runs to 12 residues. CDR3 bases: TGTGCCAGCAGTCTGCCAGGGGACGGCTACACCTTC. This gives the protein CASSLPGDGYTF.

V usage is TRBV7-6 and J usage is TRBJ2-7; D not resolved. Trimming cost V 5 bases and J 4 bases, with 9 bases left between them. CDR3 length equals 12 residues. From germline, CDR1 is SGHVS and CDR2 FNYEAQ. The CDR3 spells CASSPSPYEQYF. CDR3 coding DNA: TGTGCCAGCAGCCCCTCGCCATACGAGCAGTACTTC. The variable domain in full, completed from reference TRBV7-6 and TRBJ2-7, reads GAGVSQSPRYKVTKRGQDVALRCDPISGHVSLYWYRQALGQGPEFLTYFNYEAQQDKSGLPNDRFSAERPEGSISTLTIQRTEQRDSAMYRCASSPSPYEQYFGPGTRLTVT.

For the CDR3, the DNA is TGTGCCAGCAGCCAAGATATCGGCGGGGGGGCCCCAGATACGCAGTATTTT. Translated: CASSQDIGGGAPDTQYF. This rearrangement joins TRBV3-1 (or the pseudogene TRBV3-2) to TRBJ2-3; TRBD2 agrees at 9 bases. Trimming at V came to 0 bases and at J to 4 bases, leaving 8 bases not matched to a gene. The CDR3 is 17 residues long. The germline CDR1 and CDR2 sequences are LGHDT and YNNKEL (reference sequence).

This chain links TRBV6-5 with TRBJ2-2, with no clear D. This CDR3 region has 13 residues. Germline lookup yields CDR1 MNHEY and CDR2 SVGAGI. The germline V and J ends were trimmed by 6 bases and 2 bases, with 7 bases remaining between them. This CDR3 reads CASRRANTGELFF. CDR3 coding DNA: TGTGCCAGCAGACGAGCCAACACCGGGGAGCTGTTTTTT.

This clone has just one count. This sequence joins TRBV11-2 and TRBJ2-1, with 8 nucleotides matching TRBD1. The CDR3 is 16 residues long. The J segment lost 0 bases and the V segment lost 4 bases, leaving 5 bases of the junction unmatched. CDR1 SGHAT and CDR2 FQNNGV come from the germline V gene. CDR3 bases: TGTGCCAGCAGCTCCAGGGGGCTCGGCTCCTACAATGAGCAGTTCTTC. Translation: CASSSRGLGSYNEQFF.